This TCR beta chain was documented in a study of blood T cells in healthy people across ages (dated by TCRdb to the mid-2010s). Background for the entire study: In model experiments, roughly one uniquely barcoded TCR beta cDNA molecule per two T cells was captured by template switching. The study measured age-related changes in TCR beta repertoire diversity using deep sequencing normalized with unique cDNA molecular identifiers. Four age groups were formed from the donors: young (average about 16 years), middle-aged (approximately 39), aged (roughly 56) and long-lived (about 75). To avoid experimental bias, donors of different ages were spread randomly across the sequencing lanes. Two additional independent replicas of 1 million unique cDNA reads from the same blood draw were analyzed for two donors (one aged 18 to 30 and one aged 80 or older). What the authors observed across the whole study: Donor CMV infection status was unknown, potentially confounding age-related changes in expanded clonotypes. Observed TCR beta diversity per million T cells fell roughly linearly with age, and a significant reduction was already apparent by age roughly 40. Compared with the aged group, the long-lived group had more naive CD4+ T cells, fewer expanded clones and increased TCR diversity, a pattern suggesting age selection. Total diversity estimates from one million sequenced T cells were considered lower bounds and underestimates. Observed TCR beta diversity correlated strongly with the percentage of naive T cells measured by flow cytometry. Because profiling used bulk unsorted PBMCs, naive and antigen-experienced compartments could not be compared conclusively.

Receptor libraries were prepared by 5' RACE. The data were produced on an Illumina HiSeq 2500. The second PCR ran for roughly 7 to 12 cycles and used a J-beta primer mix along with a sample-barcoded 5' primer. A template-switch 5' adaptor carrying 12 random nucleotides introduced a unique molecular identifier onto each TCR beta cDNA molecule. Each sample yielded at least 3 million CDR3-containing paired-end reads. First-strand cDNA synthesis was performed from all RNA using the Mint cDNA synthesis kit, with priming by a TRBC-specific oligonucleotide. All cDNA was treated with uracil-DNA glycosylase and then went through a first 18-cycle PCR with the universal primers M1SS and BC2_uni_R. In the source study's methods: Each sample was normalized by randomly selecting 1 million high-quality reads, each carrying a distinct molecular identifier. Reads sharing molecular identifiers were discarded rather than binned into consensus sequences. CDR3 identification, clonotype clustering and error correction used MiTCR with a Q25 quality threshold and the strictest error-elimination algorithm. A nonparametric unseen species model using Euler transformation provided a lower-bound estimate of total TCR beta diversity. TCRdb handled the public reads itself, with Q25 trimming in fastp and clone calling in MiXCR, and kept productive beta chains. All rows with the same CDR3 protein become a single entry with the most common DNA and genes. V and J calls and clone size were set by TCRdb, not the authors. This sample lists hundreds of thousands of distinct CDR3 sequences; around 28% were detected once. The ten largest clones take up approximately 15% of the sample.

Concerning this clonotype itself: This clone's antigen is unknown. Base quality data are lacking; no much larger clone is found one base away.

V is pared back by 3 bases and J by 2 bases, with 8 bases lying between the germline termini. CDR1 is given as MGHRA and CDR2 as YSYEKL, both from the germline V gene. Its CDR3 holds 13 amino acids, cysteine through phenylalanine. The sequence is cut down to CDR3 DNA, 39 bases in frame from base 1. Systemically healthy Caucasian individuals from Russia, around 39 in total and aged about 6 to 100 years, were included as donors. Approximately 11 milliliters of peripheral blood were drawn from each donor into EDTA-treated Vacutainer tubes. Ficoll-Paque density-gradient centrifugation was used to isolate PBMCs, with at least 6 million obtained per sample. Total RNA was extracted from PBMCs with Trizol reagent, with at least 6 micrograms obtained per sample. Naive CD45RAhigh/CD27high T cell percentages were measured by flow cytometry on a PBMC aliquot from every donor.

Sequenced: blood. The V and J segments used are TRBV4-1 and TRBJ2-7, and TRBD2 may be the D gene, going by 7 matching bases. This sequence originates from an elderly woman in good health. The CDR3 region has the sequence CASSHGGPYEQYF. Read as DNA, the sequence is TGCGCCAGCAGCCACGGGGGGCCCTACGAGCAGTACTTC.